A selection of T cell receptor beta chains follows, all from one sample in a study of cytomegalovirus exposure and HLA in healthy donors. Measured with immunoSEQ multiplex PCR; TCRdb has only the in-frame clones, and not every one. Of roughly 120,000 clones listed, 76% are singletons. Sequenced material: PBMCs. These receptor sequences come from a man aged 45-60 years in good health and CMV-seronegative. The CDR3 runs from the conserved cysteine through the conserved F or W. A D gene is named only where the DNA matches it firmly. Part of the rows lack a size; the others show once, few, many or a class for expanded clones.

>TRBJ2-5|-|-|TRBV5-4
TGTGCCAGCAGCCGGGTACAGGGTGGTGAAGAGACCCAGTACTTC
CASSRVQGGEETQYF
>TRBJ1-4|-|-|TRBV6-6
TGTGCCAGCAGACCCCTACCTCTAACTAATGAAAAACTGTTTTTT
CASRPLPLTNEKLFF
>TRBJ2-1|once|TRBD2|TRBV7-3
TGTGCCAGCAGCTTAAACGGGCTAGCGGGGGCCCTTCTGCGCAATGAGCAGTTCTTC
CASSLNGLAGALLRNEQFF
>TRBJ2-3|-|-|TRBV10-3
TGTGCCACAACCGGGACTGACACAGATACGCAGTATTTT
CATTGTDTDTQYF
>TRBJ1-6|-|TRBD1|TRBV19
TGTGCCAGTAGTATTCTAGTCGGCAGGGGGACTAATTCACCCCTCCACTTT
CASSILVGRGTNSPLHF
>TRBJ1-1|-|-|TRBV5-1
TGCGCCAGCAAGGAAGGGGCAGGGGACACTGAAGCTTTCTTT
CASKEGAGDTEAFF
>TRBJ2-3|-|-|TRBV5-4
TGTGCCAGCACCTCCCAGGGATGGACAGATACGCAGTATTTT
CASTSQGWTDTQYF
>TRBJ2-7|-|TRBD2|TRBV7-9
TGTTCCACCGGGACTAGCGGGTACGAGCAGTACTTC
CSTGTSGYEQYF
>TRBJ1-6|-|TRBD1|TRBV9
TGTGCCAGCAGCGTAGATCTAACAGGGGGCAGGTCACCCCTCCACTTT
CASSVDLTGGRSPLHF
>TRBJ2-7|-|-|TRBV11-2
TGTGCCAGCAGCTTTCGAGGTTCCTACGAGCAGTACTTC
CASSFRGSYEQYF
>TRBJ1-1|-|-|TRBV9
TGTGCCAGCAGCGCGGTGAACACTGAAGCTTTCTTT
CASSAVNTEAFF
>TRBJ1-3|-|TRBD1|TRBV5-4
TGTGCCAGCAGCTCACAGGGGGCTGGAAACACCATATATTTT
CASSSQGAGNTIYF
>TRBJ2-6|-|-|TRBV29-1
TGCAGCGTTGGGGCCTCTGGGGCCAACGTCCTGACTTTC
CSVGASGANVLTF
>TRBJ2-5|-|TRBD2|TRBV7-7
TGTGCCAGCAGCTTGGGGGAGGGCCGTGGGGAGACCCAGTACTTC
CASSLGEGRGETQYF
>TRBJ2-4|-|TRBD2|TRBV4-2
TGTGCCAGCAGCCAAGGGTGGGTTAGCGGGGGGGGGAGAAACATTCAGTACTTC
CASSQGWVSGGGRNIQYF
>TRBJ2-7|-|-|TRBV5-1
TGCGCCAGCAGCTCGCAGGGTTCCTACGAGCAGTACTTC
CASSSQGSYEQYF